This passage covers 32 T cell receptor beta chains from one sample sequenced in a study of graft-versus-host responses after intestinal transplantation. The antigens of these receptors remain unknown. Assay used: immunoSEQ multiplex PCR; TCRdb lists only in-frame clones, some missing. Among 90,000 to 120,000 clones listed, about 90% were seen once. The source material was unstimulated CD4+ T cells sorted from spleen or lymph node cells, sampled before intestinal transplant. The receptors stem from a human donor who received an intestinal transplant.

The CDR3 spells CASSKTDRSAEQPQHF. CDR3 coding DNA: TGTGCCAGCAGCAAGACCGACAGGTCCGCGGAACAGCCCCAGCATTTT. The chain employs TRBV21-1 and TRBJ1-5; the table gives TRBD1 as D, unverified against the DNA. TRBV21-1 is given as a pseudogene. The CDR3 runs 16 residues.

The J gene is TRBJ1-1, the V gene TRBV2, with D hard to call. Per germline, CDR1 SNHLY and CDR2 FYNNEI. The CDR3 length is 16 residues. Trimming removed 0 bases at V and 5 bases at J, with 16 bases between. The CDR3 is CASSEARGRLGTEAFF. DNA of the CDR3: TGTGCCAGCAGTGAAGCGCGAGGCAGGCTGGGGACTGAAGCTTTCTTT.

The rearrangement uses TRBV25-1 and TRBJ2-7; D is unclear. This CDR3 contains 13 residues. Germline CDR1 MGHDK, CDR2 SYGVNS. V lost 3 bases to trimming and J lost 4 bases, with 10 bases between them. CDR3 in amino acids: CASSERRFYEQYF. The CDR3 DNA is TGTGCCAGCAGTGAGCGCAGGTTTTACGAGCAGTACTTC.

This clone appeared once. V is TRBV18 and J is TRBJ1-4; 9 bases map to TRBD1. CDR1 and CDR2 (germline): KGHSH, LQKENI. V was pared by 6 bases and J by 7 bases, with 9 bases of the junction left unmatched. The CDR3 has 15 residues. The CDR3 DNA reads as TGTGCCAGCTCGCTGGGACAGGGCCGGGCTGAAAAACTGTTTTTT. Translating it yields CASSLGQGRAEKLFF.

The rearrangement uses TRBV5-6 and TRBJ1-2, with unresolved D. CDR3 length: 12 amino acids. Germline CDR1 reads SGHDT; CDR2 reads YYEEEE. V was pared by 1 base and J by 4 bases, with 5 bases between. CDR3 coding DNA: TGTGCCAGCAGCTTGAAGCTCTATGGCTACACCTTC. Translation gives CASSLKLYGYTF.

The rearrangement links TRBV2 to TRBJ2-7; a weak D match, TRBD1 (6 bases). The ends were cut back, 9 bases at V and 2 bases at J, with 14 bases in the middle. Germline V gives CDR1 SNHLY, CDR2 FYNNEI. This CDR3 has 13 residues. The CDR3 DNA is TGTGCCAGTAACAGGGAGCCCACCTACGAGCAGTACTTC. Encoded protein: CASNREPTYEQYF.

This sequence joins TRBV6-6 and TRBJ1-2, with D unclear. Germline-derived CDR1 and CDR2 are MNHNY and SVGAGI (reference sequence). This CDR3 spans 13 amino acids. Trimming pared 0 bases from V and 0 bases from J, leaving 2 bases between. CDR3 DNA: TGTGCCAGCAGTTACTCAACTAACTATGGCTACACCTTC. Translated, it gives CASSYSTNYGYTF.

The chain couples TRBV11-2 to TRBJ2-1, with 16 bases identical to TRBD2. Germline-derived CDR1 and CDR2 are SGHAT and FQNNGV. The CDR3 length is 17 residues. The V and J ends lost 3 bases and 8 bases, in that order; junction bases with no gene match: 7. The CDR3 DNA reads TGTGCCAGCAGCTTGGGACTAGCGGGAGGGCCTATGGATGAGCAGTTCTTC. Translated: CASSLGLAGGPMDEQFF.

This chain connects TRBV6-5 to TRBJ2-2, with TRBD1 identical over 7 bases. Trimming cost V 6 bases and J 5 bases; bases outside gene matches: 3. Germline CDR1 and CDR2: MNHEY and SVGAGI. The CDR3 is made up of 13 amino acids. DNA of the CDR3: TGTGCCAGCAGGGGACAGAGGACCGGGGAGCTGTTTTTT. It is translated as CASRGQRTGELFF.

The rearrangement links TRBV6-5 to TRBJ1-4; D not resolved. The CDR3 is 13 amino acids. CDR1 is MNHEY, CDR2 SVGAGI, per germline. Trimming shortened V by 7 bases and J by 8 bases, and 14 bases separated the two germline ends. CDR3 residues: CASKDAFGEKLFF. For the CDR3, the DNA is TGTGCCAGCAAGGATGCATTTGGCGAAAAACTGTTTTTT.

As DNA, the CDR3 is TGTGCCAGCAGTGAGCTGGGGTCAGGGAACACAGATACGCAGTATTTT. Translating it yields CASSELGSGNTDTQYF. The chain joins TRBV25-1 to TRBJ2-3; tentatively, D is TRBD1 (5 bases). In germline, CDR1 is MGHDK, CDR2 SYGVNS. The V and J ends lost 3 bases and 2 bases respectively, with 15 bases between them. CDR3 length equals 16 residues.

The chain employs TRBV27 and TRBJ2-3, with TRBD2 matching over 16 bases. J gave up 1 base and V 6 bases, and 10 bases lay outside the gene matches. CDR3 size: 19 residues. CDR1 is MNHEY and CDR2 is SMNVEV in the germline V gene (reference sequence). CDR3: CASRGARGTSGRGTDTQYF. DNA of the CDR3: TGTGCCAGCAGGGGGGCCCGCGGGACTAGCGGGAGGGGCACAGATACGCAGTATTTT.

J is TRBJ1-1 and V is TRBV5-4; D possibly corresponds to TRBD1 (6 bases). Germline CDR1 reads SGHNT; CDR2 reads YYREEE (reference sequence). Trimming took 4 bases from V and 5 from J, leaving 15 bases between them. This CDR3 spans 14 amino acids. The CDR3 coding sequence is TGTGCCAGCAGCCGCAGGGGAAGAGGGACTGAAGCTTTCTTT. Its protein product is CASSRRGRGTEAFF.

This sequence joins TRBV6-1 and TRBJ1-4; TRBD1 matches at 10 bases. V lost 3 bases, J lost 6 bases, and 1 base stayed unmatched. Germline CDR1 reads MNHNS; CDR2 reads SASEGT. The CDR3 sequence is 14 residues long. This chain's CDR3 is CASSEGQGHEKLFF. As DNA, the CDR3 is TGTGCCAGCAGTGAGGGACAGGGGCATGAAAAACTGTTTTTT.

The genes are TRBV2 and TRBJ1-6; 12 bases fit TRBD1. Per the germline V gene, CDR1 is SNHLY and CDR2 is FYNNEI. The CDR3 has 16 residues. V lost 6 bases to trimming and J lost 7 bases; unmatched junction nucleotides: 7. The CDR3 reads CASREGQGARNSPLHF. DNA of the CDR3: TGTGCCAGCAGGGAGGGACAGGGGGCAAGGAATTCACCCCTCCACTTT.

The chain has TRBV9 and TRBJ2-5; 8 positions match TRBD2. This CDR3 comprises 16 residues. V lost 0 bases to trimming and J lost 0 bases; unmatched junction nucleotides: 4. The V gene's germline CDR1 is SGDLS and CDR2 YYNGEE. The CDR3 here is CASSVGRGGNQETQYF. In DNA, the CDR3 is TGTGCCAGCAGCGTAGGTCGGGGGGGGAACCAAGAGACCCAGTACTTC.

The table lists this clone with a count of one. J is TRBJ2-7 and V is TRBV2; D not certain. The CDR3 extends over 11 amino acids. Trimming shortened V by 3 bases and J by 7 bases, and 7 bases separated the two germline ends. Germline V lookup: CDR1 SNHLY, CDR2 FYNNEI. CDR3 sequence (DNA): TGTGCCAGCAGTGACCAAGGGGAGCAGTACTTC. Translation gives CASSDQGEQYF. Full variable domain (missing parts from reference TRBV2 and TRBJ2-7): EPEVTQTPSHQVTQMGQEVILRCVPISNHLYFYWYRQILGQKVEFLVSFYNNEISEKSEIFDDQFSVERPDGSNFTLKIRSTKLEDSAMYFCASSDQGEQYFGPGTRLTVT.

The chain has TRBV7-3 and TRBJ1-6; D gene unclear. The CDR3 loop spans 18 amino acids. With 4 bases removed from V and 3 bases from J, the gap between germline ends came to 19 bases. CDR1 is SGHTA, CDR2 FQGTGA, per germline. This chain's CDR3 is CASSCPPARAFYNSPLHF. The CDR3 coding sequence is TGTGCCAGCAGCTGCCCACCTGCAAGGGCCTTCTATAATTCACCCCTCCACTTT.

V gene TRBV9 combines with J gene TRBJ2-7; unclear D gene. The CDR3 is 13 amino acids. Between the trimmed V and J ends, which lost 0 bases and 3 bases, there was a span of 7 bases. From germline, CDR1 is SGDLS and CDR2 YYNGEE. CDR3 protein: CASSVDGRYEQYF. The CDR3 DNA is TGTGCCAGCAGCGTAGATGGTCGCTACGAGCAGTACTTC.

The chain joins TRBV5-6 to TRBJ1-2; no clear D. Germline V gene data show CDR1 as SGHDT and CDR2 as YYEEEE. CDR3 length: 12 residues. The V and J ends lost 0 bases and 6 bases respectively, with 6 bases between them. As DNA, the CDR3 is TGTGCCAGCAGCTTGGGGCGGAATGGCTACACCTTC. Translated: CASSLGRNGYTF. The variable domain in full, completed from reference TRBV5-6 and TRBJ1-2, reads DAGVTQSPTHLIKTRGQQVTLRCSPKSGHDTVSWYQQALGQGPQFIFQYYEEEERQRGNFPDRFSGHQFPNYSSELNVNALLLGDSALYLCASSLGRNGYTFGSGTRLTVV.

This clone has a handful of counts. The rearrangement uses TRBV7-9 and TRBJ1-3; 7 bases align to TRBD1. CDR3 length equals 14 residues. Trimming at V came to 4 bases and at J to 4 bases, leaving 4 bases not matched to a gene. Germline values: CDR1 SEHNR, CDR2 FQNEAQ (reference sequence). In DNA, the CDR3 is TGTGCCAGCAGCTCACAGGGGAACGGAAACACCATATATTTT. Translating gives CASSSQGNGNTIYF.

This sequence joins TRBV7-9 and TRBJ1-2, with unresolved D. CDR3 length equals 15 residues. Trimming left V 5 bases short and J 4 bases short, with 17 bases between. In germline, CDR1 is SEHNR, CDR2 FQNEAQ (reference sequence). The CDR3 reads CASSPSDIGSYGYTF. The CDR3 DNA is TGTGCCAGCAGCCCTAGCGACATAGGGAGCTATGGCTACACCTTC.

The chain links TRBV27 to TRBJ1-6; D not resolved. V was trimmed by 2 bases and J by 5 bases, leaving 10 bases between them. CDR1 is MNHEY and CDR2 is SMNVEV in the germline V gene (reference sequence). CDR3 length equals 15 residues. CDR3 in DNA: TGTGCCAGCAGTTTAGAGAGCAGCAATAATTCACCCCTCCACTTT. The encoded protein is CASSLESSNNSPLHF.

CDR3 bases: TGTGCCAGCAGTCCCCGAGGGTACTCGCGCAATGAGCAGTTCTTC. As protein: CASSPRGYSRNEQFF. This sequence joins TRBV6-5 and TRBJ2-1; TRBD2 is a possible D gene (5 bases). The CDR3 covers 15 residues. Germline V gene sequence: CDR1 MNHEY, CDR2 SVGAGI. V was pared by 5 bases and J by 6 bases, with 17 bases between.

The chain recombines TRBV5-4 with TRBJ2-5; D may match TRBD1 or TRBD2 (5 bases each). The length of the CDR3 is 15 residues. Trimming stripped 4 bases from V and 2 bases from J, with 15 bases between. Germline V gives CDR1 SGHNT, CDR2 YYREEE (reference sequence). The CDR3 DNA reads TGTGCCAGCAGCCCTCCTGGGACCGAGCAAGAGACCCAGTACTTC. Amino acid sequence: CASSPPGTEQETQYF. Full variable domain (remainder filled in from reference TRBV5-4 and TRBJ2-5): ETGVTQSPTHLIKTRGQQVTLRCSSQSGHNTVSWYQQALGQGPQFIFQYYREEENGRGNFPPRFSGLQFPNYSSELNVNALELDDSALYLCASSPPGTEQETQYFGPGTRLLVL.

The CDR3 is CASSTHKTGAGDYGYTF. The CDR3 coding sequence is TGTGCCAGCAGCACGCACAAGACAGGAGCGGGGGACTATGGCTACACCTTC. The chain couples TRBV11-2 to TRBJ1-2, with TRBD1 as a possible D gene (6 bases). Germline V gene lookup returns CDR1 SGHAT and CDR2 FQNNGV. This CDR3 comprises 17 residues. Trimming pared 5 bases from V and 3 bases from J, leaving 22 bases between.

The chain recombines TRBV29-1 with TRBJ2-5; 9 bases align to TRBD1. CDR3 size: 17 residues. V was pared by 0 bases and J by 3 bases, with 11 bases of the junction left unmatched. Per the germline V gene, CDR1 is SQVTM and CDR2 is ANQGSEA. CDR3 region: CSVEDLGGQGLEETQYF. The CDR3 nucleotides read TGCAGCGTTGAAGACCTAGGAGGACAGGGGCTTGAAGAGACCCAGTACTTC.

The chain links TRBV7-2 to TRBJ2-1; D is ambiguous. V dropped 1 base and J dropped 4 bases, with 11 bases sitting between them. Germline CDR1 and CDR2: SGHTA and FQGNSA. This CDR3 spans 15 amino acids. The CDR3: CASSLGILAYNEQFF. CDR3 in DNA: TGTGCCAGCAGCTTAGGTATATTAGCTTACAATGAGCAGTTCTTC.

This clone was recorded once. The V call is TRBV5-4, the J call TRBJ2-1; 9 bases fit TRBD2. The J segment lost 9 bases and the V segment lost 2 bases, leaving 6 bases of the junction unmatched. The germline CDR1 and CDR2 sequences are SGHNT and YYREEE (reference sequence). The CDR3 totals 14 residues. The CDR3 protein is CASSFQLAGAEQFF. For the CDR3, the DNA is TGTGCCAGCAGCTTCCAATTAGCGGGGGCTGAGCAGTTCTTC.

The chain is built from TRBV2 and TRBJ2-1, with 10 bases that match TRBD2. V shed 1 base and J 15 bases; nucleotides not matched to a gene: 9. The CDR3 length is 14 residues. CDR1 and CDR2 (germline): SNHLY, FYNNEI. In nucleotides, the CDR3 is TGTGCCAGCAGTGAAGACCTCATAGCGGGGGGCGGGTTCTTC. Encoded protein: CASSEDLIAGGGFF. Filled out from reference TRBV2 and TRBJ2-1, the complete variable domain reads EPEVTQTPSHQVTQMGQEVILRCVPISNHLYFYWYRQILGQKVEFLVSFYNNEISEKSEIFDDQFSVERPDGSNFTLKIRSTKLEDSAMYFCASSEDLIAGGGFFGPGTRLTVL.

This chain uses TRBV5-1 with TRBJ2-1; D possibly corresponds to TRBD1 (5 bases). CDR1 and CDR2 from the germline V gene are SGHRS and YFSETQ. The CDR3 sequence is 15 residues long. The ends were cut back, 1 base at V and 7 bases at J, with 15 bases in the middle. The CDR3 DNA is TGCGCCAGCAGCTTGCAGGGTCCAAGGAATAATGAGCAGTTCTTC. Protein: CASSLQGPRNNEQFF.

On this clone: The junction and the germline gene differ at one end; a read error may be behind it. The rearrangement uses TRBV18 and TRBJ1-5, with D possibly matching TRBD1 (6 bases). This CDR3 is 15 amino acids long. Germline V gene lookup returns CDR1 KGHSH and CDR2 LQKENI. The CDR3 region has the DNA TGTGCCAGCTCATCACCACAGGGAATCAATCAGCCCCAGCATTTT. Translating gives CASSSPQGINQPQHF.